The 16 T cell receptor beta chains below all came from one sample that was sequenced in a study of OX40 agonist ivuxolimab in advanced cancers. The table came from immunoSEQ multiplex PCR; TCRdb's copy has only in-frame clones and leaves some out. Seen here are under 100,000 clones, around 92% observed once, and the top ten hold nearly 0.55%. The sample was CD4+ or CD8+ T cells sorted from blood, taken in a trial of the OX40 agonist ivuxolimab. These receptors originate from an adult with an advanced solid tumor such as melanoma, head and neck, liver or kidney cancer.

The rearrangement joins TRBV4-3 to TRBJ1-2; 8 bases are a match to TRBD1. In germline, CDR1 is LGHNA, CDR2 YSLEER. CDR3 length: 17 amino acids. The trim removed 1 base at V and 0 bases at J, leaving 7 bases unmatched. The CDR3 protein is CASSQGVRQGPNYGYTF. CDR3 DNA: TGCGCCAGCAGCCAAGGGGTAAGACAGGGGCCTAACTATGGCTACACCTTC.

The chain has TRBV11-1 and TRBJ1-1, with D uncertain. Trimming left V 4 bases short and J 4 bases short, with 22 bases between. CDR3 length: 17 residues. The germline gives CDR1 SGHAT, CDR2 FQDESV (reference sequence). In nucleotides, the CDR3 is TGTGCCAGCAGCTCATCCCAGGAGCGTGGGGTGGGCACTGAAGCTTTCTTT. It encodes CASSSSQERGVGTEAFF.

The chain links TRBV21-1 to TRBJ1-5; TRBD1 is the table's D call, not checked against the DNA. TRBV21-1 is annotated as a pseudogene. The CDR3 consists of 16 residues. CDR3 coding DNA: TGTGCCAGCAGCAAAGTTCGGGACAGGGGATATCAGCCCCAGCATTTT. The encoded protein is CASSKVRDRGYQPQHF.

The gene calls are TRBV10-3 and TRBJ2-2; D is uncertain. The CDR3 sequence is 15 residues long. The germline V and J ends were trimmed by 6 bases and 1 base, with 12 bases remaining between them. Per the germline V gene, CDR1 is ENHRY and CDR2 is SYGVKD. In nucleotides, the CDR3 is TGTGCCATCAGGCCCACTTTGCAGAACACCGGGGAGCTGTTTTTT. This translates into CAIRPTLQNTGELFF.

The CDR3 loop is CASSLTASGSSYEQYF. The CDR3 nucleotides read TGTGCCAGCAGCTTAACCGCTAGCGGGAGCTCCTACGAGCAGTACTTC. The genes are TRBV7-3 and TRBJ2-7; 10 nucleotides align to TRBD2. The CDR3 consists of 16 residues. The germline V gene encodes CDR1 SGHTA and CDR2 FQGTGA. The J segment lost 0 bases and the V segment lost 0 bases, leaving 2 bases of the junction unmatched.

The genes are TRBV7-8 and TRBJ1-2; D gene unclear. Trimming stripped 0 bases from V and 5 bases from J, with 7 bases between. The CDR3 is made up of 13 amino acids. The germline V gene encodes CDR1 SGHVS and CDR2 FQNEAQ. CDR3 DNA sequence: TGTGCCAGCAGCTTAGCTAGTCCTTATGGCTACACCTTC. Protein product: CASSLASPYGYTF. Based on the CDR3 plus reference TRBV7-8 and TRBJ1-2, the full variable domain is GAGVSQSPRYKVAKRGQDVALRCDPISGHVSLFWYQQALGQGPEFLTYFQNEAQLDKSGLPSDRFFAERPEGSVSTLKIQRTQQEDSAVYLCASSLASPYGYTFGSGTRLTVV.

The rearrangement joins TRBV2 to TRBJ1-3, with D hard to call. V lost 7 bases to trimming and J lost 0 bases, with 7 bases between them. The CDR3 runs to 13 residues. CDR1 and CDR2 from the germline V gene are SNHLY and FYNNEI. CDR3 bases: TGTGCCAGCACTGGCGTCTCTGGAAACACCATATATTTT. As protein: CASTGVSGNTIYF.

V and J are TRBV28 and TRBJ2-7, with TRBD2 as a possible D gene (5 bases). V lost 7 bases and J 9 bases, leaving 22 bases between the germline ends. This CDR3 is built from 14 residues. In germline, CDR1 is MDHEN, CDR2 SYDVKM. The CDR3: CASTPEGPPYGQYF. The DNA of the CDR3 is TGTGCCAGCACCCCTGAGGGTCCCCCTTATGGGCAGTACTTC.

The rearrangement joins TRBV5-4 to TRBJ1-2; 9 bases line up with TRBD1. CDR3 length: 16 residues. V lost 0 bases and J lost 4; bases outside the gene matches: 7. CDR1 is SGHNT and CDR2 is YYREEE in the germline V gene (reference sequence). As DNA, the CDR3 is TGTGCCAGCAGCTTGGGCGGACAGGGGACCGTCTATGGCTACACCTTC. This gives the protein CASSLGGQGTVYGYTF. Drawing the rest from reference TRBV5-4 and TRBJ1-2, the complete variable domain is ETGVTQSPTHLIKTRGQQVTLRCSSQSGHNTVSWYQQALGQGPQFIFQYYREEENGRGNFPPRFSGLQFPNYSSELNVNALELDDSALYLCASSLGGQGTVYGYTFGSGTRLTVV.

V usage is TRBV27 and J usage is TRBJ1-1, with 10 nucleotides matching TRBD1. This CDR3 is 18 amino acids long. V dropped 4 bases and J dropped 3; count of bases not matched to a gene: 14. From germline, CDR1 is MNHEY and CDR2 SMNVEV (reference sequence). CDR3 DNA: TGTGCCAGCAGTTCACTCCGGGACAGGGGAGGGGGTGACACTGAAGCTTTCTTT. As protein: CASSSLRDRGGGDTEAFF.

This chain uses TRBV6-4 with TRBJ2-2, with D tentatively TRBD1 (7 bases). Germline V gene sequence: CDR1 MRHNA, CDR2 SNTAGT. V lost 5 bases and J lost 3, with 19 bases in between. This CDR3 contains 17 residues. The CDR3: CASSPLGRGAYTGELFF. DNA of the CDR3: TGTGCCAGCAGTCCTCTGGGCAGGGGGGCCTACACCGGGGAGCTGTTTTTT.

This clone was recorded once. The chain joins TRBV18 to TRBJ2-1; 7 nucleotides agree with TRBD1. Germline CDR1 reads KGHSH; CDR2 reads LQKENI. V shed 3 bases and J 8 bases; nucleotides not matched to a gene: 4. There are 13 residues in the CDR3. CDR3: CASSPITGDEQFF. As DNA, the CDR3 is TGTGCCAGCTCACCGATAACAGGGGATGAGCAGTTCTTC.

The V and J genes are TRBV18 and TRBJ2-2, with 8 bases lining up with TRBD2. V lost 4 bases to trimming and J lost 6 bases; unmatched junction nucleotides: 10. Germline V gene lookup returns CDR1 KGHSH and CDR2 LQKENI. There are 16 residues in the CDR3. The CDR3 protein is CASSRSFSGTAGELFF. CDR3 sequence (DNA): TGTGCCAGCTCACGTTCTTTTAGCGGGACGGCCGGGGAGCTGTTTTTT.

V usage is TRBV4-1 and J usage is TRBJ1-5; maybe TRBD1 (5 bases). CDR1 MGHRA and CDR2 YSYEKL come from the germline V gene. The CDR3 runs 14 residues. V was cut by 4 bases and J by 3 bases, with 10 bases left in between. CDR3 protein: CASSRDFINQPQHF. The CDR3 DNA is TGCGCCAGCAGCCGGGACTTTATCAATCAGCCCCAGCATTTT.

The chain uses TRBV11-3 and TRBJ1-2, with unresolved D. The CDR3 extends over 11 amino acids. Trimming removed 0 bases at V and 7 bases at J, with 3 bases between. Looked up from germline, CDR1 is SGHNT and CDR2 is YENEEA. CDR3 amino acids: CASSLDGGYTF. CDR3 DNA sequence: TGTGCCAGCAGCTTAGACGGTGGCTACACCTTC.

DNA for the CDR3: TGTGCCAGCAGCTTAGCGTCGTCAGGGTGGTTGGAGCAGTACTTC. It specifies CASSLASSGWLEQYF. The rearrangement links TRBV7-8 to TRBJ2-7, with D possibly being TRBD1 (5 bases). The CDR3 extends over 15 amino acids. Trimming left V 0 bases short and J 7 bases short, with 16 bases between. Germline values: CDR1 SGHVS, CDR2 FQNEAQ.